The 11 T cell receptor beta chains in this list originate from one sample, sequenced in a study of shared clonotypes between healthy human individuals. Clones were sequenced by immunoSEQ multiplex PCR, and TCRdb holds only the in-frame ones, with some missing. This repertoire shows over a million clones, around 82% found once; its top ten account for 0.4% to 0.55%. Material: memory CD4+ T cells from PBMCs. Documented subset: CD45RA-negative fraction. These receptor sequences come from a man between 18 and 35 years old in good health. Some clones in this sample may be carry-over from other donors' samples.

The chain is built from TRBV5-6 and TRBJ2-6, with D tentatively TRBD1 (6 bases). V shed 2 bases and J shed 0 bases, with 9 bases lying between them. The CDR3 is 16 amino acids. Germline V gene lookup returns CDR1 SGHDT and CDR2 YYEEEE. This CDR3 is CASSFYRDSGANVLTF. Written as DNA, the CDR3 is TGTGCCAGCAGCTTTTACAGGGACTCTGGGGCCAACGTCCTGACTTTC.

The chain couples TRBV2 to TRBJ2-7; TRBD1 aligns across 7 bases. V trimming: 1 base; J trimming: 3 bases; junction bases outside the gene matches: 6. This CDR3 is 15 amino acids long. Germline V gene lookup returns CDR1 SNHLY and CDR2 FYNNEI. The CDR3 DNA is TGTGCCAGCAGTGAAGGATGGGACAGAAACTACGAGCAGTACTTC. It specifies CASSEGWDRNYEQYF.

V is TRBV7-2 and J is TRBJ1-5; D remains ambiguous. Germline-derived CDR1 and CDR2 are SGHTA and FQGNSA. The CDR3 runs 14 residues. V lost 7 bases and J 4 bases, leaving 14 bases between the germline ends. In DNA, the CDR3 is TGTGCCAGCACCCCGGACGGTCCAAATCAGCCCCAGCATTTT. Amino acids: CASTPDGPNQPQHF.

The chain links TRBV5-1 to TRBJ2-3; D not resolved. V lost 0 bases to trimming and J lost 5 bases, with 16 bases between them. The CDR3 runs 16 residues. In germline, CDR1 is SGHRS, CDR2 YFSETQ. DNA for the CDR3: TGCGCCAGCAGCTTGGGCTTTACGGGTCTTGGAGATACGCAGTATTTT. Translation: CASSLGFTGLGDTQYF.

Here the CDR3 DNA reads TGTGCCAGTAGTCTGGGACTAGCGGTGGATACGCAGTATTTT. This gives the protein CASSLGLAVDTQYF. V gene TRBV19 combines with J gene TRBJ2-3, with TRBD2 matching over 11 bases. CDR3 length: 14 residues. Trimming cost V 5 bases and J 6 bases; bases outside gene matches: 4. Per germline, CDR1 LNHDA and CDR2 SQIVND (reference sequence).

The chain carries TRBV7-2 and TRBJ1-2; possibly TRBD1 for D (6 bases). CDR1 and CDR2 (germline): SGHTA, FQGNSA. Trimming took off 5 bases at V and 4 bases at J, with 14 bases between the two ends. The CDR3 sequence is 14 residues long. Written as DNA, the CDR3 is TGTGCCAGCAGCCCTGAGGGGGTGGTCTATGGCTACACCTTC. Translation gives CASSPEGVVYGYTF.

V is TRBV5-1 and J is TRBJ1-1; maybe TRBD1 (6 bases). CDR1 is SGHRS and CDR2 is YFSETQ in the germline V gene. The CDR3 is 13 amino acids. Trimming pared 7 bases from V and 4 bases from J, leaving 14 bases between. CDR3 loop: CASHRTTGTEAFF. Here the CDR3 DNA reads TGCGCCAGCCATAGGACGACAGGCACTGAAGCTTTCTTT.

This clone occurred once. The chain has TRBV5-1 and TRBJ2-3, with 7 bases fitting TRBD1. V gave up 3 bases and J gave up 2 bases; unmatched junction bases: 6. Germline V gene lookup returns CDR1 SGHRS and CDR2 YFSETQ. The CDR3 contains 15 residues. Here the CDR3 reads CASSSLGQNTDTQYF. CDR3 bases: TGCGCCAGCAGCTCCCTGGGACAGAACACAGATACGCAGTATTTT.

The rearrangement joins TRBV11-3 to TRBJ2-3; D is uncertain. The V gene's germline CDR1 is SGHNT and CDR2 YENEEA. This CDR3 comprises 13 residues. The germline V and J ends were trimmed by 6 bases and 6 bases, with 13 bases remaining between them. The CDR3 protein is CASSLYRDDTQYF. The CDR3 DNA reads as TGTGCCAGCAGTTTGTACCGCGATGATACGCAGTATTTT.

This rearrangement joins TRBV9 to TRBJ2-7; D is unresolved. Trimming shortened V by 4 bases and J by 3 bases, and 8 bases separated the two germline ends. The CDR3 totals 12 residues. Germline V lookup: CDR1 SGDLS, CDR2 YYNGEE. CDR3 nucleotide sequence: TGTGCCAGCAGCTCGGGCAGCTACGAGCAGTACTTC. Translated: CASSSGSYEQYF. Full variable domain (missing parts from reference TRBV9 and TRBJ2-7): DSGVTQTPKHLITATGQRVTLRCSPRSGDLSVYWYQQSLDQGLQFLIQYYNGEERAKGNILERFSAQQFPDLHSELNLSSLELGDSALYFCASSSGSYEQYFGPGTRLTVT.

This clone has only a few counts. Possible read error: a much larger clone is one base away. The chain has TRBV5-4 and TRBJ2-5; 9 nucleotides line up with TRBD2. This CDR3 region has 14 residues. Trimming removed 0 bases from V and 4 bases from J; junction bases left unmatched: 1. Per the germline V gene, CDR1 is SGHNT and CDR2 is YYREEE (reference sequence). The DNA of the CDR3 is TGTGCCAGCAGCTTGGAACTAGCGGGAGAGACCCAGTACTTC. This codes for CASSLELAGETQYF.